What follows are 25 T cell receptor beta chains derived from one specimen sequenced in a study of T-cell reconstitution after alpha-beta-depleted transplantation in children. Preparation of the TCRbeta library was carried out with unique molecular identifiers. TCRdb reanalysed the PCR reads using MiXCR and keeps one entry per CDR3 protein. The table has more than 400,000 distinct CDR3 sequences, about 10% seen once. The specimen comprised PBMCs, mostly from graft donor cells, sampled 180 days after TCRalphabeta/CD19-depleted stem cell transplant. The origin of the receptors is a female patient aged 2-15 years who had a stem cell transplant for aplastic anemia, so the T cells may come from the graft donor.

This clonotype was seen a few times. This sequence joins TRBV12-3 or TRBV12-4 and TRBJ1-2; perhaps TRBD1 as D (5 bases). The CDR3 totals 13 residues. Trimming shortened V by 7 bases and J by 8 bases, and 17 bases separated the two germline ends. CDR3 residues: CASITSRGGGYTF. The CDR3 nucleotides read TGTGCCAGCATTACCTCCCGGGGCGGCGGCTACACCTTC.

The chain employs TRBV20-1 and TRBJ1-5; weak D call: TRBD1 (6 bases). V lost 2 bases and J lost 2, with 16 bases in between. Germline V lookup: CDR1 DFQATT, CDR2 SNEGSKA (reference sequence). The CDR3 has 16 residues. The CDR3 protein is CSARLGTFDRNQPQHF. The CDR3, as DNA: TGCAGTGCTAGACTGGGGACATTCGATCGCAATCAGCCCCAGCATTTT.

The rearrangement links TRBV27 to TRBJ2-7; no definite D call. The CDR3 is 14 amino acids. Trimming shortened V by 8 bases and J by 7 bases, and 21 bases separated the two germline ends. Germline CDR1 MNHEY, CDR2 SMNVEV (reference sequence). This chain's CDR3 is CASGVLNTLREQYF. Here the CDR3 DNA reads TGTGCCAGCGGAGTCCTGAACACCTTAAGGGAGCAGTACTTC.

About this clonotype: This may arise from a read error, as a much more abundant clone is one base away. The J gene is TRBJ2-7, the V gene TRBV20-1; D ambiguous. The germline V gene has CDR1 DFQATT and CDR2 SNEGSKA (reference sequence). V dropped 2 bases and J dropped 4 bases, with 15 bases sitting between them. The CDR3 runs to 14 residues. The CDR3 reads CSARFGCAEYEQYV. CDR3 DNA sequence: TGCAGTGCTAGATTTGGTTGCGCAGAGTACGAGCAGTACGTC.

Many counts were recorded for this clonotype. The chain has TRBV11-2 and TRBJ1-1, with D perhaps matching TRBD1 (5 bases). V dropped 1 base and J dropped 4 bases, with 19 bases sitting between them. Germline CDR1 and CDR2: SGHAT and FQNNGV. The CDR3 has 17 amino acids. CDR3 sequence (DNA): TGTGCCAGCAGCTTAGCCGGGACTTCTTGGGATGGCACTGAAGCTTTCTTT. Amino acids: CASSLAGTSWDGTEAFF.

There are many counts of this clonotype. The V call is TRBV5-1, the J call TRBJ2-4, with D possibly TRBD2 on 5 matching bases. The germline CDR1 and CDR2 sequences are SGHRS and YFSETQ. V was shortened by 4 bases and J by 7 bases, with 12 bases between the two germline ends. The CDR3 extends over 13 amino acids. CDR3 sequence reads: CASSLPPGNIQYF. DNA of the CDR3: TGCGCCAGCAGCCTACCGCCGGGGAACATTCAGTACTTC.

The chain carries TRBV29-1 and TRBJ2-1; 9 bases fit TRBD2. J lost 10 bases, V lost 1 base, and 8 bases had no gene match. This CDR3 comprises 14 residues. From germline, CDR1 is SQVTM and CDR2 ANQGSEA. CDR3 loop: CSVEGAGGGREQFF. DNA of the CDR3: TGCAGCGTTGAAGGGGCGGGAGGGGGACGGGAGCAGTTCTTC.

This clonotype was counted ten times or more. The rearrangement links TRBV9 to TRBJ2-1, with no clear D. CDR3 length: 14 amino acids. CDR1 is SGDLS and CDR2 is YYNGEE in the germline V gene. Trimming pared 4 bases from V and 6 bases from J, leaving 14 bases between. The CDR3 region is CASSSTTGPNEQFF. Here the CDR3 DNA reads TGTGCCAGCAGCTCAACAACCGGTCCCAATGAGCAGTTCTTC.

This clonotype has a count of ten or more. The rearrangement links TRBV29-1 to TRBJ2-1; 9 nucleotides match TRBD1. Per germline, CDR1 SQVTM and CDR2 ANQGSEA. This CDR3 has 17 amino acids. V lost 1 base, J lost 1 base, and 8 bases stayed unmatched. CDR3 protein: CSVEGYRGQGSYNEQFF. CDR3 DNA: TGCAGCGTTGAAGGATACAGGGGGCAAGGGTCCTACAATGAGCAGTTCTTC.

The chain joins TRBV7-3 to TRBJ2-7, with 9 bases fitting TRBD1. The CDR3 has 15 residues. Germline trimming cut 5 bases from V and 1 base from J; bases unmatched to any gene: 6. Per germline, CDR1 SGHTA and CDR2 FQGTGA. The CDR3 DNA is TGTGCCAGCAGCCTACAGGGGGCGCCTTCCTACGAGCAGTACTTC. Translated, it gives CASSLQGAPSYEQYF.

This clonotype appeared a few times. V is TRBV7-3 and J is TRBJ2-1; TRBD2 aligns across 13 bases. CDR1 is SGHTA, CDR2 FQGTGA, per germline. Trimming at V came to 1 base and at J to 8 bases, leaving 11 bases not matched to a gene. This CDR3 region has 18 residues. CDR3 sequence reads: CASSLNPGLAGAEDEQFF. DNA for the CDR3: TGTGCCAGCAGCTTAAACCCCGGACTAGCGGGAGCGGAAGATGAGCAGTTCTTC.

This clonotype was counted only a few times. The rearrangement links TRBV11-2 to TRBJ2-7; D ambiguous. The CDR3 length is 12 residues. Germline V CDR1 and CDR2: SGHAT, FQNNGV. V shed 6 bases and J shed 6 bases, with 12 bases lying between them. In DNA form, the CDR3 reads TGTGCCAGCAGATCATCTATCCCCGAGCAGTACGTC. Encoded protein: CASRSSIPEQYV.

This clonotype was counted a few times. The chain employs TRBV10-3 and TRBJ2-7, with a tentative D call TRBD2 (6 bases). V shed 8 bases and J shed 6 bases, with 17 bases lying between them. CDR1 and CDR2 from the germline V gene are ENHRY and SYGVKD. The CDR3 is 13 amino acids. CDR3 loop: CAIGSGGALEQYF. CDR3 coding DNA: TGTGCCATCGGTAGCGGCGGCGCCCTCGAGCAGTACTTC.

This clonotype was observed a few times. The chain joins TRBV14 to TRBJ2-3, with D tentatively TRBD1 (5 bases). The CDR3 extends over 17 amino acids. V was pared by 4 bases and J by 5 bases, with 22 bases between. Germline V lookup: CDR1 SGHDN, CDR2 FVKESK. The CDR3 region has the DNA TGTGCCAGCAGCCCGCGACCCAGGGCCAGACCTAGAGATACGCAGTATTTT. This sequence encodes CASSPRPRARPRDTQYF. The full variable domain, with the rest looked up from reference TRBV14 and TRBJ2-3, is EAGVTQFPSHSVIEKGQTVTLRCDPISGHDNLYWYRRVMGKEIKFLLHFVKESKQDESGMPNNRFLAERTGGTYSTLKVQPAELEDSGVYFCASSPRPRARPRDTQYFGPGTRLTVL.

This clonotype was counted many times. The V and J genes are TRBV27 and TRBJ2-3, with D uncertain. Germline assignment: CDR1 MNHEY and CDR2 SMNVEV (reference sequence). This CDR3 is built from 15 residues. V gave up 5 bases and J gave up 3 bases, with 15 bases separating them. CDR3 sequence: CASSGFNGFTDTQYF. The CDR3 bases are TGTGCCAGCAGTGGTTTTAACGGTTTTACAGATACGCAGTATTTT.

V is TRBV11-2 and J is TRBJ2-3; TRBD1 is a possible D gene (6 bases). V lost 4 bases and J lost 0, with 11 bases in between. Germline V gene lookup returns CDR1 SGHAT and CDR2 FQNNGV. CDR3 length: 15 amino acids. The CDR3 spells CASSSQGLSTDTQYF. Here the CDR3 DNA reads TGTGCCAGCAGCTCACAGGGCCTAAGCACAGATACGCAGTATTTT.

This clonotype was observed a few times. The rearrangement joins TRBV7-3 to TRBJ2-2; D gene unclear. In germline, CDR1 is SGHTA, CDR2 FQGTGA. Between the trimmed V and J ends, which lost 2 bases and 3 bases, there was a span of 7 bases. This CDR3 region has 14 residues. Here the CDR3 DNA reads TGTGCCAGCAGCTTATATGGCCACACCGGGGAGCTGTTTTTT. Its protein is CASSLYGHTGELFF. Full variable domain (outside the CDR3, taken from reference TRBV7-3 and TRBJ2-2): GAGVSQTPSNKVTEKGKYVELRCDPISGHTALYWYRQSLGQGPEFLIYFQGTGAADDSGLPNDRFFAVRPEGSVSTLKIQRTERGDSAVYLCASSLYGHTGELFFGEGSRLTVL.

This clonotype has a count of ten or more. This sequence joins TRBV20-1 and TRBJ2-1; possible D gene TRBD2, 6 bases. The CDR3 extends over 15 amino acids. The V gene lost 0 bases and the J gene lost 4 bases, with 13 bases spanning the gap. The germline gives CDR1 DFQATT, CDR2 SNEGSKA (reference sequence). CDR3 loop: CSARETRRRYNEQFF. The CDR3 nucleotides are TGCAGTGCTAGAGAGACTAGGAGACGTTACAATGAGCAGTTCTTC.

This clonotype was detected a few times. V and J are TRBV7-9 and TRBJ2-1; D call uncertain. The CDR3 consists of 17 residues. Germline CDR1 reads SEHNR; CDR2 reads FQNEAQ (reference sequence). The V end was cut by 4 bases, the J end by 8 bases, with 24 bases between. The CDR3 DNA reads as TGTGCCAGCAGCTGTCAAACCTGGGTCTGGGGTTCGGATGAGCAGTTCTTC. It encodes CASSCQTWVWGSDEQFF.

This clonotype was counted at least ten times. This chain joins TRBV20-1 and TRBJ1-1; weak D call: TRBD1 (5 bases). Trimming shortened V by 3 bases and J by 0 bases, and 14 bases separated the two germline ends. This CDR3 contains 15 residues. CDR1 DFQATT and CDR2 SNEGSKA come from the germline V gene (reference sequence). The CDR3 here is CSASILGGMNTEAFF. The CDR3 DNA is TGCAGTGCTAGTATCCTCGGGGGGATGAACACTGAAGCTTTCTTT.

This clonotype was seen more than once but under ten times. V usage is TRBV28 and J usage is TRBJ2-4; D not resolved. V shed 4 bases and J shed 3 bases, with 13 bases lying between them. The length of the CDR3 is 15 residues. Germline V gene sequence: CDR1 MDHEN, CDR2 SYDVKM. For the CDR3, the DNA is TGTGCCAGCAGTTCCGTTAGGCTGGGCAAAAACATTCAGTACTTC. Translating it yields CASSSVRLGKNIQYF.

The table lists this clonotype with a few counts. The V call is TRBV29-1, the J call TRBJ1-2; weak D call: TRBD1 (5 bases). From germline, CDR1 is SQVTM and CDR2 ANQGSEA. CDR3 length equals 10 residues. Trimming stripped 0 bases from V and 13 bases from J, with 9 bases between. CDR3 region: CSVEEPGPTF. CDR3 coding DNA: TGCAGCGTTGAAGAACCGGGACCCACCTTC.

The rearrangement joins TRBV11-3 to TRBJ2-5, with D perhaps TRBD1 (5 bases). This CDR3 comprises 15 residues. In germline, CDR1 is SGHNT, CDR2 YENEEA. Trimming cost V 5 bases and J 4 bases, with 17 bases left between them. In DNA form, the CDR3 reads TGTGCCAGCAGCCCCCGAAGGGGCCTCGGAGAGACCCAGTACTTC. This encodes CASSPRRGLGETQYF. The full variable domain, in which reference TRBV11-3 and TRBJ2-5 provide the parts outside the CDR3, is EAGVVQSPRYKIIEKKQPVAFWCNPISGHNTLYWYLQNLGQGPELLIRYENEEAVDDSQLPKDRFSAERLKGVDSTLKIQPAELGDSAVYLCASSPRRGLGETQYFGPGTRLLVL.

For the CDR3, the DNA is TGTGCCAGCAGTTTACGGGGACTAGGGGGGGATACGCAGTATTTT. Protein sequence: CASSLRGLGGDTQYF. The chain couples TRBV27 to TRBJ2-3, with TRBD2 matching 8 bases. The J segment lost 6 bases and the V segment lost 2 bases, leaving 7 bases of the junction unmatched. The CDR3 has 15 residues. The V gene's germline CDR1 is MNHEY and CDR2 SMNVEV (reference sequence).

This clonotype was seen repeatedly, ten times or more. This chain joins TRBV6-2 or TRBV6-3 and TRBJ2-2; D may be TRBD2 (6 bases). The CDR3 totals 14 residues. The germline gives CDR1 MNHEY, CDR2 SVGEGT. Trimming shortened V by 2 bases and J by 5 bases, and 9 bases separated the two germline ends. The CDR3 bases are TGTGCCAGCAGTTACCTGGGGGGTACCGGGGAGCTGTTTTTT. Translation: CASSYLGGTGELFF.